Shown below are 20 T cell receptor beta chains from a single sample sequenced in a study of cytomegalovirus exposure and HLA in healthy donors. This PCR relied on a set of 60 Vbeta primers and 13 Jbeta primers. The table came from immunoSEQ multiplex PCR; TCRdb's copy has only in-frame clones and leaves some out. The repertoire holds around 190,000 clones, with around 73% as singletons. Input material: PBMCs. The receptors were sampled from a man in his 60s in good health and CMV-seronegative.

This chain joins TRBV6-1 and TRBJ1-1; 7 bases fit TRBD1. There are 14 residues in the CDR3. The ends lost 7 bases at V and 2 bases at J; junction bases unmatched: 7. Germline loops: CDR1 MNHNS, CDR2 SASEGT. DNA of the CDR3: TGTGCCAGCAACGTAGGGACAGCCAACACTGAAGCTTTCTTT. It is translated as CASNVGTANTEAFF.

A note on this clone: Other nucleotide sequences from this sample produce the same CDR3. The chain uses TRBV5-1 and TRBJ1-1, with 7 bases that match TRBD1. Germline assignment: CDR1 SGHRS and CDR2 YFSETQ. This CDR3 is built from 15 residues. Trimming took 0 bases from V and 0 from J; bases not matched to a gene: 2. The DNA for the CDR3 is TGCGCCAGCAGCTTGGGGACAGGAATGAACACTGAAGCTTTCTTT. It codes for CASSLGTGMNTEAFF. The complete variable domain, with remaining parts taken from reference TRBV5-1 and TRBJ1-1, reads KAGVTQTPRYLIKTRGQQVTLSCSPISGHRSVSWYQQTPGQGLQFLFEYFSETQRNKGNFPGRFSGRQFSNSRSEMNVSTLELGDSALYLCASSLGTGMNTEAFFGQGTRLTVV.

The chain links TRBV7-2 to TRBJ2-5; TRBD2 matches 7 bases. Losses at the gene ends were 1 base for V and 4 bases for J; bases not matched to a gene: 6. Germline V gives CDR1 SGHTA, CDR2 FQGNSA. This CDR3 is 15 amino acids long. CDR3 bases: TGTGCCAGCAGCTTAGAGGTGGGAGGGTCAGAGACCCAGTACTTC. This encodes CASSLEVGGSETQYF.

This rearrangement joins TRBV29-1 to TRBJ2-7; 7 nucleotides match TRBD2. This CDR3 contains 14 residues. Germline V gene sequence: CDR1 SQVTM, CDR2 ANQGSEA. Trimming removed 2 bases from V and 2 bases from J; junction bases left unmatched: 6. CDR3 region: CSVESLAATYEQYF. The CDR3 nucleotides read TGCAGCGTTGAAAGTCTAGCGGCTACCTACGAGCAGTACTTC.

The J gene is TRBJ1-1, the V gene TRBV6-5; 10 bases match TRBD1. The trim removed 11 bases at V and 4 bases at J, leaving 4 bases unmatched. Germline CDR1 is MNHEY and CDR2 is SVGAGI. The CDR3 has 12 amino acids. The CDR3 bases are TGTGCCTCGGGACAGGGGAGCACTGAAGCTTTCTTT. Its protein product is CASGQGSTEAFF.

The V gene is TRBV10-1, the J gene TRBJ1-1; 9 bases are a match to TRBD1. The CDR3 sequence is 15 residues long. Unmatched junction bases numbered 12, after V lost 3 bases and J lost 10 bases. Germline V gene data show CDR1 as WNHNN and CDR2 as SYGVQD (reference sequence). The CDR3 sequence: CASSDGGGQGLAAFF. The CDR3 DNA reads as TGCGCCAGCAGTGACGGAGGGGGACAGGGTTTGGCAGCTTTCTTT.

This clone was seen a handful of times. J is TRBJ1-1 and V is TRBV7-9; no reliable D call. The CDR3 has 14 amino acids. From germline, CDR1 is SEHNR and CDR2 FQNEAQ (reference sequence). Trimming took 2 bases from V and 0 from J, leaving 7 bases between them. The CDR3 sequence: CASSLSPMNTEAFF. DNA for the CDR3: TGTGCCAGCAGCTTAAGCCCCATGAACACTGAAGCTTTCTTT.

The chain carries TRBV30 and TRBJ1-2; D remains unclear. This CDR3 region has 12 residues. Trimming shortened V by 2 bases and J by 9 bases, and 13 bases separated the two germline ends. Germline V gene sequence: CDR1 GTSNPN, CDR2 SVGIG (reference sequence). CDR3 sequence reads: CAWSMRDRSYTF. CDR3 sequence (DNA): TGTGCCTGGAGTATGAGGGATCGAAGCTACACCTTC.

The V call is TRBV7-2, the J call TRBJ1-1; TRBD1 is a possible D gene (5 bases). V was pared by 3 bases and J by 4 bases, with 15 bases between. CDR3 length: 15 amino acids. CDR1 is SGHTA and CDR2 is FQGNSA in the germline V gene. CDR3 region: CASSFGGAIGTEAFF. The DNA of the CDR3 is TGTGCCAGCAGCTTCGGGGGAGCTATTGGCACTGAAGCTTTCTTT.

The chain employs TRBV9 and TRBJ1-5; D possibly corresponds to TRBD1 (5 bases). CDR1 and CDR2 from the germline V gene are SGDLS and YYNGEE. The CDR3 contains 15 residues. Trimming removed 3 bases from V and 1 base from J, with 11 bases in between. The CDR3 DNA sequence: TGTGCCAGCAGCGGCCAGGGACTCAGCAATCAGCCCCAGCATTTT. Translated, it gives CASSGQGLSNQPQHF.

CDR3 sequence reads: CASSYGGYTDTQYF. CDR3 in DNA: TGCGCCAGCAGCTACGGGGGGTACACAGATACGCAGTATTTT. This rearrangement joins TRBV5-1 to TRBJ2-3; TRBD2 aligns across 7 bases. Germline-derived CDR1 and CDR2 are SGHRS and YFSETQ. This CDR3 contains 14 residues. J gave up 2 bases and V 3 bases, and 3 bases lay outside the gene matches.

J is TRBJ2-2 and V is TRBV6-5; 11 positions match TRBD1. The CDR3 has 15 residues. The junction had 1 base not matched to a gene; V was cut back by 1 base and J by 6 bases. Germline CDR1 is MNHEY and CDR2 is SVGAGI. CDR3 sequence reads: CASSYWGQGAGELFF. The CDR3 DNA sequence: TGTGCCAGCAGTTACTGGGGACAGGGGGCCGGGGAGCTGTTTTTT.

The rearrangement links TRBV9 to TRBJ1-2; D is ambiguous. The germline gives CDR1 SGDLS, CDR2 YYNGEE. V shed 0 bases and J shed 2 bases, with 8 bases lying between them. The CDR3 runs 14 residues. The CDR3 sequence: CASSVELKNYGYTF. The CDR3 bases are TGTGCCAGCAGCGTAGAGCTAAAGAACTATGGCTACACCTTC. The whole variable domain, remainder taken from reference TRBV9 and TRBJ1-2, is DSGVTQTPKHLITATGQRVTLRCSPRSGDLSVYWYQQSLDQGLQFLIQYYNGEERAKGNILERFSAQQFPDLHSELNLSSLELGDSALYFCASSVELKNYGYTFGSGTRLTVV.

The chain carries TRBV18 and TRBJ2-7, with TRBD2 matching over 7 bases. Germline V gene lookup returns CDR1 KGHSH and CDR2 LQKENI. The CDR3 spans 16 residues. Trimming at V came to 1 base and at J to 0 bases, leaving 6 bases not matched to a gene. The CDR3 DNA reads as TGTGCCAGCTCACCACGTGGCGGGGGATCCTCCTACGAGCAGTACTTC. This codes for CASSPRGGGSSYEQYF.

The chain couples TRBV6-6 to TRBJ2-5; 10 positions match TRBD2. The CDR3 is 14 amino acids. CDR1 and CDR2 from the germline V gene are MNHNY and SVGAGI (reference sequence). V was clipped by 6 bases and J by 4 bases; unmatched bases: 5. For the CDR3, the DNA is TGTGCCAGCAGCCCTAGCGGGGGTGGAGAGACCCAGTACTTC. It is translated as CASSPSGGGETQYF.

The V call is TRBV29-1, the J call TRBJ2-2; 7 positions match TRBD2. V lost 4 bases, J lost 6 bases, and 8 bases stayed unmatched. This CDR3 spans 14 amino acids. In germline, CDR1 is SQVTM, CDR2 ANQGSEA. CDR3 DNA sequence: TGCAGCGTTGGTCGGGACTACCAACCCGGGGAGCTGTTTTTT. Residues: CSVGRDYQPGELFF.

The chain employs TRBV7-2 and TRBJ2-1; a possible D gene is TRBD1 (7 bases). There are 15 residues in the CDR3. The germline V gene has CDR1 SGHTA and CDR2 FQGNSA. The germline V and J ends were trimmed by 1 base and 3 bases, with 10 bases remaining between them. The CDR3 coding sequence is TGTGCCAGCAGCTTAGGGAGGGGGCGCTACAATGAGCAGTTCTTC. The encoded protein is CASSLGRGRYNEQFF.

Regarding this clone: The conserved phenylalanine or tryptophan normally closing the CDR3 is absent here, so this likely arose from a read error. The DNA is omitted, as the CDR3 cannot be located on it reliably, and the CDR3 follows TCRdb's listing. The V call is TRBV7-4, the J call TRBJ1-1; the table's D call, TRBD1, has no DNA check behind it. The CDR3 spans 14 amino acids, including both terminal residues. From germline, CDR1 is SGHVT and CDR2 SQSDAQ. CDR3 sequence: CASSLDTGGDNGNG.

This chain joins TRBV7-8 and TRBJ2-7, with D possibly matching TRBD2 (5 bases). This CDR3 has 15 amino acids. V was clipped by 5 bases and J by 0 bases, with 14 bases between them. The germline V gene has CDR1 SGHVS and CDR2 FQNEAQ. This CDR3 reads CASSPVSGSSYEQYF. In DNA, the CDR3 is TGTGCCAGCAGCCCAGTAAGCGGTTCCTCCTACGAGCAGTACTTC.

The J gene is TRBJ2-5, the V gene TRBV19, with 13 bases matching TRBD2. Looked up from germline, CDR1 is LNHDA and CDR2 is SQIVND (reference sequence). The length of the CDR3 is 16 residues. V lost 1 base and J lost 5; bases outside the gene matches: 4. CDR3 residues: CASSIGGLAGVETQYF. DNA for the CDR3: TGTGCCAGTAGTATAGGAGGACTAGCGGGGGTGGAGACCCAGTACTTC.